There are a few counts of the clone carrying this T cell receptor (beta chain). The source of the sample is a study of OX40 agonist ivuxolimab in advanced cancers. Here immunoSEQ multiplex PCR was the method, and the copy in TCRdb shows in-frame clones only, minus some. The sample lists 40,000 to 50,000 clones, approximately 91% occurring once. V lost 2 bases to trimming and J lost 5 bases; unmatched junction nucleotides: 5. The CDR3 runs 15 residues. The germline CDR1 and CDR2 sequences are SGHTA and FQGTGA. The material sequenced was CD4+ or CD8+ T cells sorted from blood, taken in a trial of the OX40 agonist ivuxolimab. The chain couples TRBV7-3 to TRBJ2-3; 9 bases are shared with TRBD1. The receptor's source is an adult with an advanced solid tumor such as melanoma, head and neck, liver or kidney cancer. CDR3 nucleotide sequence: TGTGCCAGCAGCTTAGGGGACAGGGCGGGAGATACGCAGTATTTT. Translating it yields CASSLGDRAGDTQYF.